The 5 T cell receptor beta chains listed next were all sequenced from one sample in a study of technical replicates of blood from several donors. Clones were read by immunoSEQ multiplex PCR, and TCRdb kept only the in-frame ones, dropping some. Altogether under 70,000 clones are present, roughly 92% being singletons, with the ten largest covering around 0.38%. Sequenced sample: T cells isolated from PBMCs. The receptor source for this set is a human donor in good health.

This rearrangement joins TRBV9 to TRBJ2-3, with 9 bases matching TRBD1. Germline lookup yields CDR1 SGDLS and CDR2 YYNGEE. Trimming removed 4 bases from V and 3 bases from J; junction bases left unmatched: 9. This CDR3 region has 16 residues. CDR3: CASSIVPGQGTDTQYF. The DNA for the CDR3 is TGTGCCAGCAGCATAGTTCCGGGACAGGGAACAGATACGCAGTATTTT.

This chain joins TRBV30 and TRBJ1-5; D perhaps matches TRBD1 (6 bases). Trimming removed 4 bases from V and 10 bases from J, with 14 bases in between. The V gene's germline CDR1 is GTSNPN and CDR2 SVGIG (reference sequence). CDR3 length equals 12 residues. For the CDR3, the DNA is TGTGCCTGGACCCAAGGGGGGGGCCCCCAGCATTTT. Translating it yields CAWTQGGGPQHF.

CDR3 in amino acids: CAWSVQGKAFF. CDR3 nucleotide sequence: TGTGCCTGGAGTGTACAGGGGAAAGCTTTCTTT. The V call is TRBV30, the J call TRBJ1-1; TRBD1 matches at 7 bases. With 0 bases clipped from V and 9 bases from J, the junction kept 1 base outside the gene matches. This CDR3 region has 11 residues. Germline CDR1 is GTSNPN and CDR2 is SVGIG (reference sequence).

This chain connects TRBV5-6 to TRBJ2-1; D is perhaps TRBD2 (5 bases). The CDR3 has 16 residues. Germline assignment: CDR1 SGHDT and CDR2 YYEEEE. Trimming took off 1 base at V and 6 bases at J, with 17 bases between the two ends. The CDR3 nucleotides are TGTGCCAGCAGCTTGTTTTTGACGGGATCCCGCAATGAGCAGTTCTTC. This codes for CASSLFLTGSRNEQFF. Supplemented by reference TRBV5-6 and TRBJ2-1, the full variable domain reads DAGVTQSPTHLIKTRGQQVTLRCSPKSGHDTVSWYQQALGQGPQFIFQYYEEEERQRGNFPDRFSGHQFPNYSSELNVNALLLGDSALYLCASSLFLTGSRNEQFFGPGTRLTVL.

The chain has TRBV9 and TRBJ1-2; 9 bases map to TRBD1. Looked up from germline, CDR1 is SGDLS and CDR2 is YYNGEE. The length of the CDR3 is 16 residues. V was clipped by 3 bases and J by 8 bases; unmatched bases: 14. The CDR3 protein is CASSASPGTGQEGYTF. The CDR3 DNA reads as TGTGCCAGCAGCGCGAGCCCCGGGACAGGGCAAGAAGGCTACACCTTC.